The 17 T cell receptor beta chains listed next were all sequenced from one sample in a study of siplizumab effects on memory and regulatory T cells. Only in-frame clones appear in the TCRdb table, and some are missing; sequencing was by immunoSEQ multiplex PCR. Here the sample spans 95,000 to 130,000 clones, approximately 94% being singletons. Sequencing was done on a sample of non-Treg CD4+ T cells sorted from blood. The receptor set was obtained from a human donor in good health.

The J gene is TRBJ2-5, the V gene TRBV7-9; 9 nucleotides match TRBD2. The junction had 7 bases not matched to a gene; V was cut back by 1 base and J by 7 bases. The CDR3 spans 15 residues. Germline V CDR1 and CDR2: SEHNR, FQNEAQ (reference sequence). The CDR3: CASSLVLAGTGTQYF. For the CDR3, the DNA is TGTGCCAGCAGCTTAGTGCTAGCGGGGACCGGGACCCAGTACTTC.

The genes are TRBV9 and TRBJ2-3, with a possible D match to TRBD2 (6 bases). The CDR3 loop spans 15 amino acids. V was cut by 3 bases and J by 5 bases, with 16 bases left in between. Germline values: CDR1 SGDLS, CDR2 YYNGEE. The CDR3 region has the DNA TGTGCCAGCAGCGATAGCCTCGTGGAGGGAGATACGCAGTATTTT. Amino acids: CASSDSLVEGDTQYF.

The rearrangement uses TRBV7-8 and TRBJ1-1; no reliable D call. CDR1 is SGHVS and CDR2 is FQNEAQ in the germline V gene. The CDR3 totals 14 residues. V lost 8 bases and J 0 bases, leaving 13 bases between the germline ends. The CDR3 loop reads CASLESRMNTEAFF. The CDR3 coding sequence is TGTGCCAGCCTGGAGAGCCGCATGAACACTGAAGCTTTCTTT.

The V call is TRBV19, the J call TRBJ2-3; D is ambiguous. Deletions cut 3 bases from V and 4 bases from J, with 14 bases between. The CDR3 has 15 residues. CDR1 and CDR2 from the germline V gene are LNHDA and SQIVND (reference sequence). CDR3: CASSIGTLGSDTQYF. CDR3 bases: TGTGCCAGTAGTATTGGCACCTTGGGGTCAGATACGCAGTATTTT.

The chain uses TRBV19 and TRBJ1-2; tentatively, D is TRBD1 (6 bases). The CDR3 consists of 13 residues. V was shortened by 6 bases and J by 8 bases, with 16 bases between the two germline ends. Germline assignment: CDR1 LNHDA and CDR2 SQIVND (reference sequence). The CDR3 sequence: CASRLGRGGGYTF. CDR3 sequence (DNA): TGTGCCAGTAGGTTGGGCAGGGGCGGCGGCTACACCTTC.

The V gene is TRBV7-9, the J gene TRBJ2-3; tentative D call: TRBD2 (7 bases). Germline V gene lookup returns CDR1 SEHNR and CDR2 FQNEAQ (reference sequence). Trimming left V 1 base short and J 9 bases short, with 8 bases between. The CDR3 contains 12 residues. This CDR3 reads CASSLEGGTQYF. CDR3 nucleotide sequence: TGTGCCAGCAGCTTAGAGGGGGGGACGCAGTATTTT.

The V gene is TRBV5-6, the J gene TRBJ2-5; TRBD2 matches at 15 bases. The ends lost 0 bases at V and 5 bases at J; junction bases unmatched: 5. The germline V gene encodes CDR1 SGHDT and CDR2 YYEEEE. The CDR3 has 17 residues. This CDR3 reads CASSLGTSGGARETQYF. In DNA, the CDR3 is TGTGCCAGCAGCTTGGGGACTAGCGGGGGGGCCCGGGAGACCCAGTACTTC.

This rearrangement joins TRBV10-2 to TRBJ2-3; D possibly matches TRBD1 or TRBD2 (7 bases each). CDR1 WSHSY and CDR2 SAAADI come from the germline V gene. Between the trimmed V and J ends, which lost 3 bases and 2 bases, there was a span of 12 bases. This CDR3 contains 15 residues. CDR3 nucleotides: TGCGCCAGCAGTGACAGGGGGGGGACCACAGATACGCAGTATTTT. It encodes CASSDRGGTTDTQYF.

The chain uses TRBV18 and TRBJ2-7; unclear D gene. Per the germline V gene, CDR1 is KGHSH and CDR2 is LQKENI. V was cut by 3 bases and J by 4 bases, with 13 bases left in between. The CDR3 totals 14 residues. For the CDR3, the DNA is TGTGCCAGCTCACCCGGCCGTCATCTTTACGAGCAGTACTTC. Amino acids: CASSPGRHLYEQYF.

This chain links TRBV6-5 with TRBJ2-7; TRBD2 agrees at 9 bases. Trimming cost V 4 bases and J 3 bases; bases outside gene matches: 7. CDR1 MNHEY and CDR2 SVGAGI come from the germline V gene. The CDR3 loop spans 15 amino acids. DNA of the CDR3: TGTGCCAGCAGTTTCGAGCGGGAGGCCCGCTACGAGCAGTACTTC. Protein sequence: CASSFEREARYEQYF.

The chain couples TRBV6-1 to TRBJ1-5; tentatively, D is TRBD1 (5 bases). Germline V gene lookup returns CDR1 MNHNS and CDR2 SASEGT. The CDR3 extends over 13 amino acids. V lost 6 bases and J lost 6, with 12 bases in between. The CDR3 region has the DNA TGTGCCAGCAGCGAATTAAGGGGTCAGCCCCAGCATTTT. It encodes CASSELRGQPQHF.

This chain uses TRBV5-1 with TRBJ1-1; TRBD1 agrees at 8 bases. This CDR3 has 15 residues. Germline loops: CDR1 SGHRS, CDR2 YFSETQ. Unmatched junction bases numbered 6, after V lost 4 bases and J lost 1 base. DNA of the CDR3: TGCGCCAGCAGCCGAACCGGGACAGGGAACACTGAAGCTTTCTTT. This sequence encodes CASSRTGTGNTEAFF.

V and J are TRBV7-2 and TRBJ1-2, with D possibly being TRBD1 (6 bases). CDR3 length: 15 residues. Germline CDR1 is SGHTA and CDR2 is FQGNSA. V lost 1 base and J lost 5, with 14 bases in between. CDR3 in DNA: TGTGCCAGCAGCTTAGGAGGACAGAGATTATATGGCTACACCTTC. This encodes CASSLGGQRLYGYTF.

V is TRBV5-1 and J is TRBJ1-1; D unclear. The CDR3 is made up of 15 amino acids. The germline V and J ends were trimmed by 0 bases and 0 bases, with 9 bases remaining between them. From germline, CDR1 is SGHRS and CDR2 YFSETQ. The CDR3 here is CASSLGDYLNTEAFF. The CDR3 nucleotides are TGCGCCAGCAGCTTGGGGGATTACCTGAACACTGAAGCTTTCTTT.

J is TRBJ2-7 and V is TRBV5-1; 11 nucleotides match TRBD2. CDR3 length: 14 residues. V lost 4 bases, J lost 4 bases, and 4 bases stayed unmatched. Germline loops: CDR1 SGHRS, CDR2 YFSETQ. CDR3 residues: CASSDTSGGYEQYF. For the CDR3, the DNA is TGCGCCAGCAGCGACACTAGCGGGGGTTACGAGCAGTACTTC.

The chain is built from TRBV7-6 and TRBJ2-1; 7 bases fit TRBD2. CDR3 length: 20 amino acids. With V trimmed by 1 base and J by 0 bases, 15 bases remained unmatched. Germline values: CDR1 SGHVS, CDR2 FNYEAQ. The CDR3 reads CASSLERLGQRGSSYNEQFF. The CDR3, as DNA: TGTGCCAGCAGCTTAGAAAGACTCGGGCAGCGGGGTAGCTCCTACAATGAGCAGTTCTTC.

The CDR3 reads CASTGGLRGQPQHF. The CDR3, as DNA: TGTGCCAGCACTGGAGGACTCAGGGGTCAGCCCCAGCATTTT. This chain links TRBV7-8 with TRBJ1-5; D is possibly TRBD1 (6 bases). Per the germline V gene, CDR1 is SGHVS and CDR2 is FQNEAQ. V was shortened by 7 bases and J by 6 bases, with 16 bases between the two germline ends. The CDR3 covers 14 residues.